The T cell receptor beta chain under discussion was sequenced for a study of blood T cells in healthy people across ages. Study-level findings and limits: Significant beta diversity loss was already apparent by age approximately 40, declining roughly linearly.

Concerning this clonotype: The antigen remains undetermined.

The second PCR ran about 6 to 11 cycles with a sample-barcoded 5' primer and J-beta primers. TCRdb ran MiXCR on the 5' RACE reads and lists one entry per CDR3 protein. The sample lists 1.8 million or so distinct CDR3 sequences, about two fifths occurring once. The V and J ends lost 3 bases and 8 bases respectively, with 14 bases between them. Germline V lookup: CDR1 SGHTA, CDR2 FQGNSA. The CDR3 consists of 14 residues. The sequencing input was blood. The V and J genes are TRBV7-2 and TRBJ2-4; D tentatively reads TRBD1 or TRBD2 (5 bases each). The clonotype originates from a human donor in good health. The CDR3 nucleotides are TGTGCCAGCAGCTTGCCGGGACCGGTATACATTCAGTACTTC. Encoded protein: CASSLPGPVYIQYF.